Shown below are 21 T cell receptor beta chains from a single sample sequenced in a study of spatial heterogeneity in lung cancer. The antigens for these receptors are not known. Points from the study as a whole: Expanded alpha and beta TCR counts within tumors tracked tumor mutation counts.

Time point described: sample taken at primary tumor resection. From the 5' RACE reads, TCRdb called clonotypes with MiXCR, one entry per CDR3 protein. The sample lists around 7,900 distinct CDR3 sequences, 14% seen once, with 7% to 9% in the top ten. The sample consisted of lung tumor tissue, taken at surgery. The receptors originated from a female donor with early-stage non-small cell lung cancer.

This clonotype has ten or more counts. V usage is TRBV4-1 and J usage is TRBJ2-2; D unresolved. Trimming pared 3 bases from V and 2 bases from J, leaving 19 bases between. The CDR3 consists of 18 residues. The germline V gene encodes CDR1 MGHRA and CDR2 YSYEKL. The CDR3 region is CASSHRRSTGPNTGELFF. CDR3 coding DNA: TGCGCCAGCAGCCATCGTCGCTCGACCGGGCCTAACACCGGGGAGCTGTTTTTT.

Ten or more counts support this clonotype. This chain links TRBV20-1 with TRBJ2-5; no definite D call. V was trimmed by 3 bases and J by 5 bases, leaving 7 bases between them. Germline loops: CDR1 DFQATT, CDR2 SNEGSKA (reference sequence). The CDR3 totals 11 residues. The CDR3 reads CSASLWETQYF. Here the CDR3 DNA reads TGCAGTGCTAGTTTGTGGGAGACCCAGTACTTC.

In its sample, this clonotype was seen many times. The chain combines TRBV20-1 with TRBJ1-4, with 10 positions matching TRBD1. The CDR3 runs 12 residues. With 6 bases clipped from V and 8 bases from J, the junction kept 3 bases outside the gene matches. Germline CDR1 is DFQATT and CDR2 is SNEGSKA (reference sequence). CDR3 sequence reads: CSARDRGEKLFF. The CDR3 DNA is TGCAGTGCCCGGGACAGGGGAGAAAAACTGTTTTTT.

This clonotype was seen many times. The J gene is TRBJ1-5, the V gene TRBV7-9, with 8 bases aligning to TRBD1. J was trimmed by 6 bases and V by 2 bases; bases with no gene match: 3. CDR1 is SEHNR and CDR2 is FQNEAQ in the germline V gene (reference sequence). The CDR3 sequence is 14 residues long. DNA of the CDR3: TGTGCCAGCAGCTTACCAGGGGGCGGTCAGCCCCAGCATTTT. As protein: CASSLPGGGQPQHF. Based on the CDR3 plus reference TRBV7-9 and TRBJ1-5, the full variable domain is DTGVSQNPRHKITKRGQNVTFRCDPISEHNRLYWYRQTLGQGPEFLTYFQNEAQLEKSRLLSDRFSAERPKGSFSTLEIQRTEQGDSAMYLCASSLPGGGQPQHFGDGTRLSIL.

The table lists this clonotype with many counts. This chain connects TRBV4-3 to TRBJ1-2; the D is unclear. This CDR3 is built from 13 residues. The germline V and J ends were trimmed by 4 bases and 0 bases, with 6 bases remaining between them. CDR1 LGHNA and CDR2 YSLEER come from the germline V gene. DNA for the CDR3: TGCGCCAGCAGCCCCTGGGCTAACTATGGCTACACCTTC. Its protein product is CASSPWANYGYTF.

In its sample, this clonotype ranks as medium-sized. This chain uses TRBV12-3 or TRBV12-4 with TRBJ1-2; TRBD1 is a possible D gene (5 bases). With 6 bases removed from V and 4 bases from J, the gap between germline ends came to 12 bases. This CDR3 has 13 amino acids. The DNA of the CDR3 is TGTGCCAGCAGGGAGCCAGGGTTCTATGGCTACACCTTC. Encoded protein: CASREPGFYGYTF.

This clonotype has at least ten counts. The chain is built from TRBV3-1 and TRBJ2-5; 12 bases line up with TRBD2. The germline V gene encodes CDR1 LGHDT and CDR2 YNNKEL (reference sequence). J lost 4 bases, V lost 6 bases, and 9 bases had no gene match. The CDR3 runs to 16 residues. The CDR3 nucleotides are TGTGCCAGCAGGCCTCGGCTAGCGGGGGGGAGAGAGACCCAGTACTTC. This codes for CASRPRLAGGRETQYF.

The chain couples TRBV27 to TRBJ2-7, with 7 bases fitting TRBD1. CDR1 and CDR2 from the germline V gene are MNHEY and SMNVEV (reference sequence). J lost 2 bases, V lost 5 bases, and 15 bases had no gene match. The CDR3 runs to 17 residues. CDR3: CASSPNPWTGMTYEQYF. CDR3 bases: TGTGCCAGCAGTCCCAACCCCTGGACAGGAATGACCTACGAGCAGTACTTC.

The sample holds many counts of this clonotype. The V call is TRBV14, the J call TRBJ2-1; D unresolved. Per the germline V gene, CDR1 is SGHDN and CDR2 is FVKESK. The CDR3 runs to 11 residues. Trimming shortened V by 6 bases and J by 9 bases, and 9 bases separated the two germline ends. The CDR3 protein is CASSQNVEQFF. In DNA form, the CDR3 reads TGTGCCAGCAGTCAGAATGTTGAGCAGTTCTTC.

By frequency in the sample, this clonotype is medium-sized. This chain links TRBV7-2 with TRBJ1-3, with D possibly matching TRBD1 (6 bases). Germline V gene sequence: CDR1 SGHTA, CDR2 FQGNSA. Trimming left V 5 bases short and J 4 bases short, with 15 bases between. CDR3 length: 15 amino acids. CDR3 bases: TGTGCCAGCAGCCTTCTGGGGGCGCTGGGAAACACCATATATTTT. It codes for CASSLLGALGNTIYF.

This clonotype was seen ten or more times. The chain couples TRBV20-1 to TRBJ2-1; TRBD1 matches at 11 bases. The CDR3 spans 14 residues. V shed 6 bases and J 10 bases; nucleotides not matched to a gene: 11. The germline V gene encodes CDR1 DFQATT and CDR2 SNEGSKA (reference sequence). The CDR3 nucleotides are TGCAGTGCCCGCGTGCGGACAGGGGGCGGGGAGCAGTTCTTC. It translates to CSARVRTGGGEQFF.

By sample fraction, this clonotype is medium-sized. The V call is TRBV7-3, the J call TRBJ1-1, with 7 bases lining up with TRBD1. The ends lost 4 bases at V and 6 bases at J; junction bases unmatched: 8. Germline V gene lookup returns CDR1 SGHTA and CDR2 FQGTGA. CDR3 length: 14 amino acids. This CDR3 reads CASSSTGRGAEAFF. The CDR3 bases are TGTGCCAGCAGCTCCACCGGCAGGGGGGCTGAAGCTTTCTTT.

This clonotype was found many times. The chain combines TRBV6-2 or TRBV6-3 with TRBJ1-1; maybe TRBD1 (5 bases). Between the trimmed V and J ends, which lost 6 bases and 4 bases, there was a span of 18 bases. The CDR3 runs 15 residues. In germline, CDR1 is MNHEY, CDR2 SVGEGT. The CDR3 region is CASSFRVRGTTEAFF. The CDR3 DNA is TGTGCCAGCAGCTTCCGGGTCCGGGGGACCACTGAAGCTTTCTTT.

This clonotype was detected many times. This sequence joins TRBV7-3 and TRBJ2-3; TRBD2 matches 7 bases. The V segment lost 3 bases and the J segment 0 bases; nucleotides outside the gene matches: 0. Per the germline V gene, CDR1 is SGHTA and CDR2 is FQGTGA. The length of the CDR3 is 14 residues. The CDR3, as DNA: TGTGCCAGCAGCTTTAGCGGGAGCACAGATACGCAGTATTTT. Its protein is CASSFSGSTDTQYF.

This clonotype has ten or more counts. J is TRBJ1-4 and V is TRBV7-9, with D unresolved. The germline V gene has CDR1 SEHNR and CDR2 FQNEAQ (reference sequence). The V end lost 10 bases, the J end lost 7 bases, and 10 bases lay between the germline ends. CDR3 length: 11 amino acids. The CDR3 loop is CATLMGEKLFF. DNA for the CDR3: TGTGCCACCCTTATGGGTGAAAAACTGTTTTTT.

Many counts were recorded for this clonotype. The chain uses TRBV30 and TRBJ2-3, with 11 bases that match TRBD2. Germline V lookup: CDR1 GTSNPN, CDR2 SVGIG (reference sequence). The ends lost 6 bases at V and 2 bases at J; junction bases unmatched: 10. This CDR3 comprises 16 residues. The CDR3 sequence: CACFQTGLAATDTQYF. Written as DNA, the CDR3 is TGTGCCTGTTTTCAGACGGGACTAGCGGCCACAGATACGCAGTATTTT.

In this sample, this clonotype turned up many times. J is TRBJ2-3 and V is TRBV7-8, with 7 nucleotides matching TRBD2. V shed 3 bases, J shed 2 bases, and the junction held 5 bases outside the gene matches. Germline V CDR1 and CDR2: SGHVS, FQNEAQ. The CDR3 runs to 15 residues. Here the CDR3 reads CASSLGGGYTDTQYF. In DNA, the CDR3 is TGTGCCAGCAGCTTGGGCGGGGGATACACAGATACGCAGTATTTT.

Sample share makes this clonotype medium-sized (0.01 to 0.1%). This chain links TRBV30 with TRBJ1-5; 7 bases line up with TRBD1. CDR1 and CDR2 from the germline V gene are GTSNPN and SVGIG (reference sequence). Trimming cost V 3 bases and J 4 bases; bases outside gene matches: 6. CDR3 size: 14 residues. Here the CDR3 DNA reads TGTGCCTGGAGACAGACAGGGCCAAATCAGCCCCAGCATTTT. It codes for CAWRQTGPNQPQHF.

This clonotype was recorded many times. The V call is TRBV27, the J call TRBJ2-7, with TRBD1 as a possible D gene (6 bases). Germline assignment: CDR1 MNHEY and CDR2 SMNVEV (reference sequence). This CDR3 is 12 amino acids long. Trimming took off 8 bases at V and 12 bases at J, with 20 bases between the two ends. The CDR3 DNA follows: TGTGCCAGCTCTCGGGACATCCGAGATTGGTACTTC. Protein: CASSRDIRDWYF.

This chain uses TRBV24-1 with TRBJ1-1; no clear D gene. The CDR3 is 13 residues long. Germline CDR1 is KGHDR and CDR2 is SFDVKD. V shed 9 bases and J shed 4 bases, with 14 bases lying between them. The CDR3 spells CATGSRLGTEAFF. CDR3 in DNA: TGTGCCACCGGTTCGAGGCTGGGCACTGAAGCTTTCTTT.

This clonotype was picked up many times. The V gene is TRBV5-6, the J gene TRBJ1-1; D possibly corresponds to TRBD1 (5 bases). Germline CDR1 reads SGHDT; CDR2 reads YYEEEE. V was cut by 0 bases and J by 8 bases, with 20 bases left in between. The CDR3 covers 16 residues. CDR3 region: CASSLVSTWGMGEAFF. CDR3 nucleotides: TGTGCCAGCAGCTTGGTGTCTACCTGGGGGATGGGGGAAGCTTTCTTT.